This TCR beta chain was sequenced during a study of blood T cell repertoires in COVID-19. Study as a whole: Some COVID-19 samples were acute and others convalescent; all came from the United States, Italy and Spain.

Source study methods: Estimated nucleated cell counts came from reference gene primer amplification. The repertoire was sequenced with immunoSEQ multiplex PCR; TCRdb's copy has only in-frame clones and lacks some. The V and J calls and clone size were taken over from that table, and D and trimming were inferred from the DNA. The sample lists some 320,000 clones, roughly 85% occurring once. CDR1 is MNHEY, CDR2 SVGAGI, per germline. The length of the CDR3 is 14 residues. Trimming cost V 6 bases and J 6 bases, with 17 bases left between them. The TCR originated in a human donor in a cohort sampled during active COVID-19. The chain is built from TRBV6-5 and TRBJ1-2; a weak D match, TRBD1 (5 bases). What was sequenced was peripheral blood. CDR3 nucleotides: TGTGCCAGCAGAATAAGTTCCAGGGTTGATGGCTACACCTTC. Translated, it gives CASRISSRVDGYTF.